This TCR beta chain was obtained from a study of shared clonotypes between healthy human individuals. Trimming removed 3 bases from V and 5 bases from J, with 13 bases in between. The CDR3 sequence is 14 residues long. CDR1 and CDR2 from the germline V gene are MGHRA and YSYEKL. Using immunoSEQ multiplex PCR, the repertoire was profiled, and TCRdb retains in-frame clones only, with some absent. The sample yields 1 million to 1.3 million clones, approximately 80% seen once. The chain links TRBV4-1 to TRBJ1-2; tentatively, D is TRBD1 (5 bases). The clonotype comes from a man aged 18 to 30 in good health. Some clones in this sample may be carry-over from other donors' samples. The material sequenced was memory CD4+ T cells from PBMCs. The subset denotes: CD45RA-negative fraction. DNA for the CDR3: TGCGCCAGCAGCCACCCAGGGAGGAGGTATGGCTACACCTTC. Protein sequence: CASSHPGRRYGYTF.